Listed below are T cell receptor beta chains from one sample, sequenced in a study of blood T cell repertoires in COVID-19. The repertoire was sequenced with immunoSEQ multiplex PCR; TCRdb's copy has only in-frame clones and lacks some. The data hold approximately 190,000 clones, with 88% observed a single time. The sequencing sample was made of peripheral blood. The receptor source for this set is a woman between 40 and 55 years old who had recovered from COVID-19. Each CDR3 is given with its conserved first and last residue. The D gene is left open where the match is weak. Size is omitted from some rows. Given values are once, few, many or a class for expanded clones.

j_call d_call v_call clone_size cdr3_aa cdr3_nt
TRBJ2-7 . TRBV4-2 . CASSQVDSGVYEQYF TGTGCCAGCAGCCAAGTAGATAGCGGAGTATACGAGCAGTACTTC
TRBJ1-4 . TRBV2 . CASSRQAGEKLFF TGTGCCAGCAGTCGACAAGCAGGGGAAAAACTGTTTTTT
TRBJ1-3 TRBD1 TRBV29-1 . CSATLGRGQGTGNTIYF TGCAGCGCCACCCTTGGTCGAGGACAGGGAACTGGAAACACCATATATTTT
TRBJ2-3 TRBD2 TRBV2 . CASSVPRGGVSTDTQYF TGTGCCAGCAGTGTTCCCCGGGGGGGAGTGAGCACAGATACGCAGTATTTT
TRBJ2-2 TRBD2 TRBV3-1/TRBV3-2 . CASSQTSGRAITGELFF TGTGCCAGCAGCCAGACTAGCGGGAGGGCCATAACCGGGGAGCTGTTTTTT
TRBJ1-2 . TRBV28 . CASIPEGSGGYGYTF TGTGCCAGCATCCCGGAGGGTTCGGGTGGCTATGGCTACACCTTC
TRBJ2-7 . TRBV3-1/TRBV3-2 once CASSPLQGHEQYF TGTGCCAGCAGCCCATTGCAGGGCCACGAGCAGTACTTC
TRBJ1-2 . TRBV30 . CASSSYGYTF TGTGCCTCTTCTTCTTATGGCTACACCTTC
TRBJ2-7 . TRBV28 . CASSSQGFGSYEQYF TGTGCCAGCAGTTCTCAGGGCTTCGGATCCTACGAGCAGTACTTC
TRBJ1-3 . TRBV2 . CATGGSWLSSGNTIYF TGTGCCACCGGGGGTAGTTGGTTAAGCTCTGGAAACACCATATATTTT
TRBJ2-5 . TRBV3-1/TRBV3-2 . CASSHLRHSQETQYF TGTGCCAGCAGCCATCTAAGACACTCCCAAGAGACCCAGTACTTC
TRBJ2-7 TRBD1 TRBV5-6 few CASSSGTGDEQYF TGTGCCAGCAGCTCCGGGACAGGGGACGAGCAGTACTTC
TRBJ2-3 TRBD1 TRBV27 . CASSLQAPGTGSDTQYF TGTGCCAGCAGTTTACAGGCTCCCGGGACAGGTTCAGATACGCAGTATTTT
TRBJ1-6 . TRBV24-1 . CATSPGHSSPLHF TGTGCCACCAGTCCGGGACATTCTTCACCCCTCCACTTT
TRBJ2-2 TRBD2 TRBV27 . CASSPRGRSTGELFF TGTGCCAGCAGTCCCCGCGGGAGGAGCACCGGGGAGCTGTTTTTT
TRBJ2-7 TRBD2 TRBV20-1 . CRASSGSSYEQYF TGCAGGGCCAGTAGCGGGAGCTCCTACGAGCAGTACTTC
TRBJ2-3 . TRBV4-3 . CASSQGHSHEDTQYF TGCGCCAGCAGCCAGGGACACTCTCATGAAGATACGCAGTATTTT
TRBJ2-7 . TRBV29-1 . CSVEDPDTSYEQYF TGCAGCGTTGAAGACCCAGATACCTCCTACGAGCAGTACTTC
TRBJ1-3 . TRBV6-5 few CASSYQQVSSGNTIYF TGTGCCAGCAGTTACCAGCAGGTGTCCTCTGGAAACACCATATATTTT
TRBJ1-5 TRBD1 TRBV28 . CASRPSAGGQGSDQPQHF TGTGCCAGCAGGCCCTCGGCGGGGGGACAGGGGTCGGATCAGCCCCAGCATTTT
TRBJ1-5 . TRBV6-2/TRBV6-3 . CASSYGGSNQPQHF TGTGCCAGCAGTTACGGGGGGAGCAATCAGCCCCAGCATTTT
TRBJ2-5 . TRBV2 . CASSLDRLRQETQYF TGTGCCAGCAGTCTTGACAGACTCAGACAAGAGACCCAGTACTTC
TRBJ2-1 TRBD2 TRBV7-3 . CASSPKAGGIYNEQFF TGTGCCAGCAGCCCGAAAGCGGGAGGGATCTACAATGAGCAGTTCTTC
TRBJ2-3 TRBD2 TRBV7-3 . CASSLNPGLAGGSTDTQYF TGTGCCAGCAGCTTAAATCCCGGACTAGCGGGAGGATCCACAGATACGCAGTATTTT
TRBJ1-2 TRBD1 TRBV5-1 . CASSSGQDNYGYTF TGCGCCAGCAGCTCGGGACAGGATAACTATGGCTACACCTTC
TRBJ1-4 TRBD1 TRBV18 . CASSPGTVRTEKLFF TGTGCCAGCTCACCAGGGACAGTTCGAACGGAAAAACTGTTTTTT
TRBJ2-1 TRBD2 TRBV19 . CASSITPWTSSFSYNEQFF TGTGCCAGTAGTATAACCCCATGGACTAGCTCTTTCTCCTACAATGAGCAGTTCTTC
TRBJ2-5 . TRBV6-4 . CASTPFRGVETQYF TGTGCCAGCACTCCCTTCAGGGGTGTCGAGACCCAGTACTTC
TRBJ2-7 TRBD2 TRBV3-1/TRBV3-2 few CASSQWTGGPSYEQYF TGTGCCAGCAGCCAATGGACGGGGGGACCCTCCTACGAGCAGTACTTC
TRBJ2-1 . TRBV7-2 . CASSLSQGVYNEQFF TGTGCCAGCAGCTTAAGCCAAGGGGTCTACAATGAGCAGTTCTTC
TRBJ1-3 . TRBV3-1/TRBV3-2 . CASSQGLDRGKVF TGTGCCAGCAGCCAGGGCCTCGATCGGGGGAAGGTGTTT
TRBJ1-2 . TRBV28 . CASSFETVHGYTF TGTGCCAGCAGTTTTGAAACAGTACATGGCTACACCTTC
TRBJ1-2 TRBD1 TRBV19 . CASSTTGVNYGYTF TGTGCCAGTAGTACGACAGGGGTTAACTATGGCTACACCTTC
TRBJ2-2 . TRBV6-5 few CASISGSNTGELFF TGTGCCAGCATCTCGGGGTCTAATACCGGGGAGCTGTTTTTT
TRBJ2-5 . TRBV5-1 . CASSLSEETQYF TGCGCCAGCAGCTTAAGCGAGGAGACCCAGTACTTC
TRBJ1-5 . TRBV6-1 . CASSEFGNQPQHF TGTGCCAGCAGTGAGTTCGGGAATCAGCCCCAGCATTTT
TRBJ2-4 TRBD1 TRBV2 . CASSARRDRGSKNIQYF TGTGCCAGCAGTGCCCGCCGGGACAGGGGATCCAAAAACATTCAGTACTTC
TRBJ1-2 TRBD1 TRBV4-1 few CASSQEDRVPNGYTF TGCGCCAGCAGCCAAGAGGACAGGGTGCCAAATGGCTACACCTTC
TRBJ1-5 . TRBV7-9 . CASSLAQQPQHF TGTGCCAGCAGCTTAGCTCAACAGCCCCAGCATTTT
TRBJ1-1 . TRBV9 . CASSEGSGFNTEAFF TGTGCCAGCAGCGAGGGATCAGGGTTCAACACTGAAGCTTTCTTT
TRBJ2-7 TRBD1 TRBV10-3 . CAIRDDRGPIFYEQYF TGTGCCATCAGGGACGACAGGGGGCCGATCTTCTACGAGCAGTACTTC
TRBJ2-7 TRBD1 TRBV4-2 . CASSQDLFFGTGDYEQYF TGTGCCAGCAGCCAAGATCTCTTTTTCGGGACAGGGGATTACGAGCAGTACTTC
TRBJ2-7 . TRBV15 . CATSGGYGSYEQYF TGTGCCACCAGCGGGGGGTACGGATCCTACGAGCAGTACTTC
TRBJ2-1 . TRBV5-1 once CASSSDSSYNEQFF TGCGCCAGCAGCTCGGACAGCTCCTACAATGAGCAGTTCTTC
TRBJ2-3 . TRBV28 . CASSLTGSGRATQYF TGTGCCAGCAGTTTAACGGGGAGTGGGCGGGCTACGCAGTATTTT